This entry features one TCR beta chain sequence. A few counts support this clonotype. It lacks a known antigen. The record has no base qualities; no much larger clone is one base away. Sequencer: Illumina NovaSeq 6000. cDNA libraries for TCRalpha and TCRbeta were prepared by 5'RACE using constant-segment primers, with sample barcodes and unique molecular identifiers added. RNA was extracted from every sample with Trizol reagent. Library amplification was performed in two PCR steps, and a second sample barcode and Illumina TruSeq adapters were introduced in the second step. Sequencing of the libraries was done on an Illumina NovaSeq, producing 2 x 150 bp paired-end reads. Concerning the study's data processing: With migec v1.2.7, reads were demultiplexed and then collapsed into UMI-guided consensus sequences. Using mixcr v2.1.11, UMI consensuses were aligned to TRA and TRB V and J templates and then assembled into clonotypes. Clonotypes were classified as expanded or contracted when called significant by both edgeR and NoisET, with noise models trained on biological replicates. For edgeR calls, the cutoffs were a false discovery rate-adjusted p below 0.01 and a log2 fold-change threshold of 1. As an exploratory analysis of dynamics, max-normalized trajectories of the 1000 most abundant clonotypes were examined by PCA with hierarchical clustering. The CD4 or CD8 phenotype of responding clones was assigned using the separately sequenced CD4+ and CD8+ repertoires. The raw public data were reprocessed by TCRdb itself: fastp quality trimming at Q25, MiXCR clonotype calling, in-frame beta chains only. Under each unique CDR3 protein, matching rows form one entry showing the most common genes and DNA. TCRdb assigned the V and J calls; the authors' analysis was not used. Across this sample there are some 450,000 distinct CDR3 sequences, with 15% to 20% seen only once. The leading ten clones occupy 20% to 25% of the sample.

The data were obtained in a study of T-cell memory formation after mild COVID-19 (dated by TCRdb to the early 2020s). Regarding the complete study: Most TCR sequence clusters were specific to one of the two donors. Longitudinal TCRalpha and TCRbeta repertoire sequencing tracked T-cell clones expanding and contracting after mild COVID-19 in a couple of donors. The cohort was made up of two young adult volunteers, one female and one male, who were previously healthy.

Including cysteine and phenylalanine, the CDR3 has 15 amino acids. CDR3 DNA only is kept here, 45 bases in frame from base 1. V gives up 3 bases and J gives up 3 bases, and the segment between their germline ends measures 13 bases. CDR1 and CDR2 are drawn from the germline V gene: KGHDR, SFDVKD. What the research found in general, with its limitations: SARS-CoV-2 specificity of the second-wave clones peaking on day 37 was not confirmed. Some responding clones were detected in pre-infection memory, which suggested that pre-existing cross-reactive memory T cells had joined the SARS-CoV-2 response. Clones that contracted from day 15 to 85 showed balanced CD4/CD8 phenotypes, whereas a second wave of clones that expanded from day 15 to 37 leaned towards CD4+. The study included only two mild cases, and larger cohorts that include severe cases with pre-infection samples were judged to be necessary. Contracting CD4+ clones were located mainly in the CM and EM memory subsets, whereas CD8+ clones were found to be enriched in EMRA.

PBMCs were isolated by Ficoll-Paque density gradient centrifugation. The sequence came from a young man who had mild COVID-19 (a few samples of this study predate the infection). The sample titles of this study are shuffled in the database, so cell type and time point are left out; the donor was told from shared clones. Rearrangement joined TRBV24-1 to TRBJ2-5; the D element could tentatively be TRBD1 or TRBD2, as 5 bases agree for each. Sequences were obtained from PBMCs or a T cell subset sorted from them (not recorded which). The bases are TGTGCCACCAGTGATACCCGGGGCGGAAAAGAGACCCAGTACTTC. It translates to CATSDTRGGKETQYF.